This is a list of T cell receptor beta chains from one sample in a study of shared clonotypes between healthy human individuals. Repertoires were generated with immunoSEQ multiplex PCR, while TCRdb's copy carries only in-frame clones and drops some. Among a few million clones listed, around 95% were seen once. Sample: naive CD4+ T cells sorted from blood. All receptors come from a man between 18 and 29 years old in good health. Both conserved end residues are part of each CDR3. Each record gives: CDR3 length, J gene, D gene, V gene, clone size, CDR3 DNA, CDR3 protein. D genes are given only for firm matches. Where a row states a size, it is once, few, many or the class of an expanded clone; other rows omit it.

>14|TRBJ1-5|-|TRBV5-1|-
TGCGCCAGCAGCTTGGACACCCGCAATCAGCCCCAGCATTTT
CASSLDTRNQPQHF
>15|TRBJ2-6|-|TRBV6-5|-
TGTGCCAGCAAAAGCAGGGGAGGTGGGGCCAACGTCCTGACTTTC
CASKSRGGGANVLTF
>20|TRBJ2-7|TRBD2|TRBV5-1|-
TGCGCCAGCAGCTTGGCATTCGAATTAGGGTCTAGCGGGAGTACTTACGAGCAGTACTTC
CASSLAFELGSSGSTYEQYF
>14|TRBJ1-1|TRBD1|TRBV7-9|-
TGTGCCAGCAGCTTAACGGGACAGGGTCCTGAAGCTTTCTTT
CASSLTGQGPEAFF
>14|TRBJ2-5|-|TRBV5-6|-
TGTGCCAGCAGCTCGGGGCAGACCCAAGAGACCCAGTACTTC
CASSSGQTQETQYF
>15|TRBJ1-6|-|TRBV13|-
TGTGCCAGCAGCTTAGGCCTTCAAGGTAATTCACCCCTCCACTTT
CASSLGLQGNSPLHF
>14|TRBJ1-5|TRBD1|TRBV30|-
TGTGCCTGGGAGGGACAGGGGAGCAATCAGCCCCAGCATTTT
CAWEGQGSNQPQHF
>15|TRBJ2-3|TRBD2|TRBV2|-
TGTGCCAGCACGTCCCAGCGGGGGCGCACAGATACGCAGTATTTT
CASTSQRGRTDTQYF
>15|TRBJ1-1|TRBD1|TRBV18|-
TGTGCCAGCTCACCACAGGGGGCAGGCAACACTGAAGCTTTCTTT
CASSPQGAGNTEAFF
>14|TRBJ1-1|-|TRBV10-3|-
TGTGCCATCAGTGACGGGCCAGGGGACACTGAAGCTTTCTTT
CAISDGPGDTEAFF
>15|TRBJ2-7|TRBD1|TRBV6-6|-
TGTGCCAGCAGTTTCGAGCAGACAGGGGGCTACGAGCAGTACTTC
CASSFEQTGGYEQYF
>14|TRBJ1-1|TRBD1|TRBV5-4|-
TGTGCCAGCAGCCGGGACAGGGTTATTTCTGAAGCTTTCTTT
CASSRDRVISEAFF
>16|TRBJ1-2|TRBD1|TRBV19|-
TGTGCCAGTAGTGCTCTGACAGGGGGCCACCCAAGAGGCTACACCTTC
CASSALTGGHPRGYTF
>15|TRBJ1-2|TRBD1|TRBV6-6|-
TGTGCCAGCAGTGAGACAGGGGGCCTTCCTGATGGCTACACCTTC
CASSETGGLPDGYTF
>17|TRBJ1-2|TRBD1|TRBV25-1|-
TGTGCCAGCAGTGAATTAGGAGGGACAGCCCTTAACTATGGCTACACCTTC
CASSELGGTALNYGYTF
>12|TRBJ1-1|TRBD1|TRBV6-5|-
TGTGCCAGCGGGACAGGGGTCTCTGAAGCTTTCTTT
CASGTGVSEAFF
>14|TRBJ1-1|-|TRBV7-9|-
TGTGCCAGCAGCTTAGCCGCGCGGGACACTGAAGCTTTCTTT
CASSLAARDTEAFF
>15|TRBJ2-7|TRBD1|TRBV29-1|once
TGCAGCGTCGCGATCCGAGACAGGGGGAACTACGAGCAGTACTTC
CSVAIRDRGNYEQYF
>16|TRBJ2-5|-|TRBV7-2|-
TGTGCCAGCAGCTACCTCTGGAGGGGACTCCAAGAGACCCAGTACTTC
CASSYLWRGLQETQYF
>16|TRBJ1-1|-|TRBV18|-
TGTGCCAGCTCACCAAATTCTGGCGGACTGAACACTGAAGCTTTCTTT
CASSPNSGGLNTEAFF
>14|TRBJ2-7|-|TRBV19|-
TGTGCCAGTAGTATCGGGACAAAGACCTACGAGCAGTACTTC
CASSIGTKTYEQYF
>14|TRBJ2-3|TRBD2|TRBV9|-
TGTGCCAGCAGCGTTCGGGACTACACAGATACGCAGTATTTT
CASSVRDYTDTQYF